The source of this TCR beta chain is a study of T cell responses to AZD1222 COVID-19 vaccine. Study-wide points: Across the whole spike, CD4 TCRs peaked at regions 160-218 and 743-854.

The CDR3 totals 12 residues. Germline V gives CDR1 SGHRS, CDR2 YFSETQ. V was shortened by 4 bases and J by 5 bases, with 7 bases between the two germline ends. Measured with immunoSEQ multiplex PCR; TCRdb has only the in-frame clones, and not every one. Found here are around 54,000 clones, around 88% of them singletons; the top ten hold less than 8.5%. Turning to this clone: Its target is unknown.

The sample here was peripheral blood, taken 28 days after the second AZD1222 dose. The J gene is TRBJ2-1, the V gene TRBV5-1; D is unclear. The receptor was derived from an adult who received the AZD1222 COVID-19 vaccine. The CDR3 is CASSLLNNEQFF. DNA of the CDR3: TGCGCCAGCAGCCTACTTAACAATGAGCAGTTCTTC.